The clone carrying this T cell receptor (beta chain) occurred many times. The antigen is unknown. Each cDNA molecule carried a unique molecular identifier. Each CDR3 protein is one row after TCRdb ran MiXCR on the 5' RACE reads. The sample contains 75,000 to 80,000 distinct CDR3 sequences, 15% to 17% of which appear only once. The sample originates from a study of early T cells in non-severe SARS-CoV-2 infection. On the study more broadly: Bulk RNA from unsorted whole blood was sequenced; chains were unpaired.

The length of the CDR3 is 14 residues. From germline, CDR1 is GTSNPN and CDR2 SVGIG (reference sequence). Trimming left V 3 bases short and J 2 bases short, with 14 bases between. Findings and limits, study-wide: The study's VDJdb matching favored anti-spike CD8 responses and missed private and CD4 specificities.

The chain carries TRBV30 and TRBJ2-7; perhaps TRBD1 as D (6 bases). The TCR comes from an adult who was a healthcare worker with PCR-confirmed SARS-CoV-2 infection or an uninfected control (not recorded which). Input material: whole blood. Written as DNA, the CDR3 is TGTGCCTGGAGGTCTCCGGACAGAGCCTACGAGCAGTACTTC. Translated: CAWRSPDRAYEQYF. The entire variable domain, with the rest obtained from reference TRBV30 and TRBJ2-7, is as follows: SQTIHQWPATLVQPVGSPLSLECTVEGTSNPNLYWYRQAAGRGLQLLFYSVGIGQISSEVPQNLSASRPQDRQFILSSKKLLLSDSGFYLCAWRSPDRAYEQYFGPGTRLTVT.